This passage covers 18 T cell receptor beta chains from one sample sequenced in a study of regulatory T cells in long-lasting Graves disease. Documented time point: newly diagnosed GD, antithyroid drugs for less than 3 months. Extracted RNA from PBMCs served as the source of the TCR library. Combining iRepertoire HTBI primers with Arm-PCR of CDR3 regions, the authors built TCR beta libraries. TCRdb called the multiplex PCR reads again in MiXCR, with one record for every CDR3 protein. This sample has 250,000 to 300,000 distinct CDR3 sequences; 15% to 20% occur once, and the top ten carry about 15%. The same data also went into a second study, on T cells in Graves' hyperthyroidism and ophthalmopathy.

The specimen was peripheral blood mononuclear cells (PBMCs), collected at new diagnosis, from a patient treated with antithyroid drugs. The receptors were sampled from a woman aged 25 to 39 with Graves disease.

This clonotype was detected many times. The chain employs TRBV7-8 and TRBJ2-3; 7 bases map to TRBD1. Germline V gives CDR1 SGHVS, CDR2 FQNEAQ. The CDR3 is 18 residues long. V was clipped by 4 bases and J by 2 bases; unmatched bases: 15. The CDR3 region is CASSSLRGGGRITDTQYF. CDR3 in DNA: TGTGCCAGCAGCTCCCTAAGAGGGGGCGGGCGGATCACAGATACGCAGTATTTT.

In this sample, this clonotype turned up many times. The V and J genes are TRBV12-3 or TRBV12-4 and TRBJ2-5, with 9 bases lining up with TRBD2. This CDR3 has 14 residues. Unmatched junction bases numbered 6, after V lost 5 bases and J lost 5 bases. CDR3 nucleotide sequence: TGTGCCAGCAGTGCTGCGGGGGGGAGGGAGACCCAGTACTTC. This translates into CASSAAGGRETQYF.

This clonotype was counted ten times or more. The J gene is TRBJ2-5, the V gene TRBV11-2; 12 positions agree with TRBD1. The CDR3 sequence is 19 residues long. V was clipped by 6 bases and J by 14 bases; unmatched bases: 28. Per germline, CDR1 SGHAT and CDR2 FQNNGV. CDR3 sequence: CASRRISGTGGEETRERYF. CDR3 DNA sequence: TGTGCCAGCAGAAGGATCTCGGGGACAGGGGGCGAAGAGACCCGAGAAAGATACTTC.

This clonotype was detected many times. The chain carries TRBV10-1 and TRBJ2-3; 13 nucleotides match TRBD2. Germline values: CDR1 WNHNN, CDR2 SYGVQD (reference sequence). There are 19 residues in the CDR3. With V trimmed by 3 bases and J by 2 bases, 11 bases remained unmatched. CDR3 amino acids: CASSEGLLTSGGNTDTQYF. CDR3 DNA: TGCGCCAGCAGTGAAGGGCTGCTGACTAGCGGGGGGAACACAGATACGCAGTATTTT.

This clonotype was observed a few times. The genes are TRBV13 and TRBJ2-7, with 12 bases lining up with TRBD2. V lost 5 bases, J lost 5 bases, and 7 bases stayed unmatched. CDR3 length equals 15 residues. Germline lookup yields CDR1 PRHDT and CDR2 FYEKMQ (reference sequence). CDR3 coding DNA: TGTGCCAGCAGCGACACTAGCGGGGGGACCCACGAGCAGTACTTC. Residues: CASSDTSGGTHEQYF.

This clonotype was counted many times. This chain uses TRBV12-3 or TRBV12-4 with TRBJ2-5; perhaps D is TRBD1 or TRBD2 (5 bases each). Trimming took 6 bases from V and 2 from J, leaving 13 bases between them. This CDR3 is built from 14 residues. DNA of the CDR3: TGTGCCAGCAGGATGGGACGGAGACAAGAGACCCAGTACTTC. It yields the protein CASRMGRRQETQYF.

This clonotype occurred many times. This CDR3 is CASTPRGASSYQVITARAFF. The CDR3 coding sequence is TGTGCCAGCACCCCCAGGGGGGCCTCGTCCTACCAAGTTATTACTGCGAGGGCTTTCTTT. V usage is TRBV7-2 and J usage is TRBJ2-3; 7 nucleotides line up with TRBD1. Matching the DNA end better, TRBJ1-1 makes the J call doubtful. In germline, CDR1 is SGHTA, CDR2 FQGNSA. The CDR3 contains 20 residues.

This clonotype was counted ten times or more. The V gene is TRBV2, the J gene TRBJ1-5, with TRBD1 matching over 7 bases. The CDR3 totals 15 residues. Losses at the gene ends were 7 bases for V and 4 bases for J; bases not matched to a gene: 10. Germline V CDR1 and CDR2: SNHLY, FYNNEI. CDR3: CASNGQDGKNQPQHF. The CDR3 DNA sequence: TGTGCCAGCAATGGACAGGACGGCAAGAATCAGCCCCAGCATTTT.

This clonotype was observed many times. The chain couples TRBV2 to TRBJ2-3, with D maybe TRBD2 (5 bases). The CDR3 length is 14 residues. Trimming took 7 bases from V and 4 from J, leaving 15 bases between them. Germline CDR1 SNHLY, CDR2 FYNNEI. As DNA, the CDR3 is TGTGCCAGCATGGAGCTAGCTGTCCCAGATACGCAGTATTTT. Translated: CASMELAVPDTQYF.

This clonotype was counted many times. V and J are TRBV5-1 and TRBJ1-4; unclear D gene. Germline-derived CDR1 and CDR2 are SGHRS and YFSETQ. Trimming took off 7 bases at V and 7 bases at J, with 11 bases between the two ends. This CDR3 contains 12 residues. The CDR3 is CASRGATEKLFF. The CDR3 DNA reads TGCGCCAGCCGTGGAGCGACTGAAAAACTGTTTTTT.

This clonotype was counted many times. The chain is built from TRBV20-1 and TRBJ1-1; D is perhaps TRBD1 (5 bases). CDR1 is DFQATT, CDR2 SNEGSKA, per germline (reference sequence). The CDR3 covers 11 residues. V was shortened by 3 bases and J by 10 bases, with 12 bases between the two germline ends. CDR3 sequence reads: CSASRQGLAFF. CDR3 nucleotides: TGCAGTGCTAGTCGGCAGGGATTAGCTTTCTTT.

This clonotype was picked up many times. The chain has TRBV6-1 and TRBJ1-5; no clear D gene. This CDR3 contains 18 residues. V shed 6 bases and J shed 0 bases, with 21 bases lying between them. Germline assignment: CDR1 MNHNS and CDR2 SASEGT. CDR3 region: CASRAPLDGIYSNQPQHF. The CDR3 DNA reads TGTGCCAGCAGGGCCCCCCTGGACGGAATTTATAGCAATCAGCCCCAGCATTTT.

This chain uses TRBV12-3 or TRBV12-4 with TRBJ2-7; 12 bases are shared with TRBD1. V lost 5 bases to trimming and J lost 4 bases; unmatched junction nucleotides: 6. The CDR3 is 15 amino acids. CDR3 sequence reads: CASSRRDRGRYEQYF. The CDR3 DNA sequence: TGTGCCAGCAGTCGCCGGGACAGGGGGCGATACGAGCAGTACTTC.

This sequence joins TRBV10-3 and TRBJ1-2, with 8 bases identical to TRBD1. The trim removed 10 bases at V and 8 bases at J, leaving 6 bases unmatched. The CDR3 has 11 residues. The V gene's germline CDR1 is ENHRY and CDR2 SYGVKD. CDR3 DNA sequence: TGTGCCACCGGACAGGGTGCAGGCTACACCTTC. Its protein product is CATGQGAGYTF.

Comment on this clonotype: Germline is not matched at one junction end, which may reflect a read error. V and J are TRBV3-1 and TRBJ2-2; TRBD2 might be the D (6 bases). CDR1 and CDR2 from the germline V gene are LGHDT and YNNKEL (reference sequence). This CDR3 contains 19 residues. The CDR3 bases are TGTGCCAGCAGCCAAGATTATAGGGGATGGAATCCGAACACCGGGGGGCTGTTTTTT. Encoded protein: CASSQDYRGWNPNTGGLFF.

This clonotype was recorded many times. The chain uses TRBV6-1 and TRBJ1-2; TRBD1 matches at 10 bases. CDR3 length equals 14 residues. Trimming removed 2 bases from V and 8 bases from J; junction bases left unmatched: 5. Germline-derived CDR1 and CDR2 are MNHNS and SASEGT. The CDR3 reads CASSEQGTGDGYTF. Here the CDR3 DNA reads TGTGCCAGCAGTGAACAGGGGACAGGGGACGGCTACACCTTC.

This clonotype was recorded at least ten times. The V call is TRBV20-1, the J call TRBJ2-5; 14 nucleotides agree with TRBD2. From germline, CDR1 is DFQATT and CDR2 SNEGSKA (reference sequence). V lost 2 bases, J lost 2 bases, and 4 bases stayed unmatched. CDR3 length: 16 residues. The CDR3 nucleotides are TGCAGTGCTAGATCCGGGACTAGCGGGGGACAAGAGACCCAGTACTTC. Translating it yields CSARSGTSGGQETQYF.

This clonotype was found many times. The chain uses TRBV7-9 and TRBJ2-3; D not certain. The CDR3 contains 17 residues. The V gene lost 1 base and the J gene lost 4 bases, with 18 bases spanning the gap. Germline V lookup: CDR1 SEHNR, CDR2 FQNEAQ (reference sequence). Written as DNA, the CDR3 is TGTGCCAGCAGCTTAGTTCGGCAATCTACCTTGCCAGATACGCAGTATTTT. This translates into CASSLVRQSTLPDTQYF.